This is a list of T cell receptor beta chains from one sample in a study of tumor and adjacent non-tumor tissue in lung cancer. One entry per CDR3 protein results from TCRdb running MiXCR on the multiplex PCR reads. The data contain more than 55,000 distinct CDR3 sequences, roughly three quarters of them singletons. The sample comprised distant non-tumor lung tissue. The receptor set was obtained from a man aged 55 to 69 with non-small cell lung cancer. Each CDR3 is given with its conserved first and last residue. The order of the fields is V gene, J gene, CDR3 protein.

TRBV11-2	TRBJ2-1	CATQLAGAYNEQFF
TRBV6-6	TRBJ1-2	CASSSWVFGGVLNNGYTF
TRBV6-5	TRBJ2-1	CASWGGSDEQFF
TRBV20-1	TRBJ2-5	CSARLAGETQYF
TRBV6-5	TRBJ1-4	CACSYYQGSHLFF
TRBV19	TRBJ2-7	CADSMGQELYEQYF
TRBV6-1	TRBJ2-1	CASIVGSSYNEQLF
TRBV20-1	TRBJ2-4	CSARGPENAQYF
TRBV6-1	TRBJ2-1	CASNAGACGYNEQFF
TRBV7-9	TRBJ2-7	CASSLLVLSDGTYEQYF
TRBV6-2/TRBV6-3	TRBJ2-3	CASSYLTGGSDTQYF
TRBV28	TRBJ1-2	CANSPLGTKDGYTF
TRBV11-3	TRBJ2-1	CASSLGQGWQNEQFF
TRBV5-5	TRBJ1-5	CASSQVGQGGSQPQHF
TRBV11-2	TRBJ2-1	CASSLSAARLNEQFF
TRBV6-5	TRBJ2-1	CACSFQAGAGGSHEQFF
TRBV5-5	TRBJ2-7	CVSSKNPELTTYEQYF
TRBV24-1	TRBJ2-3	CATSDGADTQYF
TRBV11-3	TRBJ1-1	CASYLRGSTEAFF
TRBV6-5	TRBJ1-5	CASRRLQGGRPQHF
TRBV28	TRBJ2-2	CASSFSPHNTVELFF
TRBV29-1	TRBJ2-7	CSAFVPKEQYF
TRBV6-1	TRBJ2-3	CGSSELQGSIDTQYF
TRBV24-1	TRBJ2-7	CTTTDLRTQPGQGVYEQYF
TRBV4-1	TRBJ2-7	CASSQHCVGGRGYEQYF
TRBV6-2/TRBV6-3	TRBJ1-2	CASDRADGDGYTF
TRBV29-1	TRBJ1-1	CSVDAGNAKAFF
TRBV5-5	TRBJ2-3	CASSRWRELPDTQYF
TRBV5-5	TRBJ1-5	CANSGGAYSNRPRHF
TRBV6-2/TRBV6-3	TRBJ2-3	CASSYPGTIRTDTQYF
TRBV6-2/TRBV6-3	TRBJ2-1	CASRRQGSFNEHFF
TRBV29-1	TRBJ2-7	CSVEVGNYEQYF
TRBV6-4	TRBJ1-1	CTSRNQGVGDEAFF